This T cell receptor (beta chain) was obtained from a study of T cell changes during pregnancy in multiple sclerosis. CDR3 length: 15 residues. Per germline, CDR1 MNHNS and CDR2 SASEGT. Deletions cut 7 bases from V and 4 bases from J, with 18 bases between. The assay was immunoSEQ multiplex PCR, and TCRdb's table has in-frame clones only and misses some. Of about 8,500 clones in the sample, around nine tenths are singletons; the top ten hold roughly 10%. This sequence joins TRBV6-1 and TRBJ2-3, with a weak D call TRBD2 (6 bases). This TCR was sampled from a female donor in good health, enrolled as a control in a pregnancy study. Source: CD8+ T cells from peripheral blood mononuclear cells, taken in the first trimester of pregnancy. CDR3 DNA sequence: TGTGCCAGCAATGCGCTAGCGCGAATCCCAGATACGCAGTATTTT. Translated: CASNALARIPDTQYF.